This TCR beta chain was retrieved from a study of control samples from healthy donors and cancer patients. CDR1 is SGHVS and CDR2 is FQNEAQ in the germline V gene. This CDR3 is 14 amino acids long. The V and J ends lost 6 bases and 4 bases respectively, with 16 bases between them. The data were produced by immunoSEQ multiplex PCR, yet TCRdb's version contains in-frame clones alone and is incomplete. In the table there are about 81,000 clones, around 94% of which are singletons. This chain uses TRBV7-8 with TRBJ2-7; D remains unclear. This sequence was found in a woman under 30 in good health. Source material: blood. CDR3 residues: CASSLSEVTYEQYF. The CDR3 region has the DNA TGTGCCAGCAGTTTGTCTGAGGTAACGTACGAGCAGTACTTC.